This TCR beta chain stems from a study of graft-versus-host responses after intestinal transplantation. The overall study: After anti-thymocyte globulin induction, recipients took tacrolimus and steroids for roughly three years.

Only in-frame clones appear in the TCRdb table, and some are missing; sequencing was by immunoSEQ multiplex PCR. The table lists around 23,000 clones, over 85% of them singletons, with 0.82% in the top ten. CDR3 length: 15 amino acids. Looked up from germline, CDR1 is KGHSH and CDR2 is LQKENI. V was trimmed by 3 bases and J by 2 bases, leaving 10 bases between them. Study conclusions and caveats: Early post-transplant HvG declines tracked with peak circulating GvH clone levels. There were GvH clones found in recipient marrow, and some of them appeared first in ileum or blood. Subjects displaying graft-donor T cell macrochimerism possessed elevated graft-versus-host to host-versus-graft clonal ratios inside allografts.

Turning to this clone: Its antigen is not known.

Sample: PBMCs, taken just over 29 days after intestinal transplant. This clonotype originated in a human patient who received an intestinal transplant, so some T cells may come from the graft donor. The chain employs TRBV18 and TRBJ1-4; no clear D gene. CDR3 DNA sequence: TGTGCCAGCTCACCCCACCGCCTTACTAATGAAAAACTGTTTTTT. Translating it yields CASSPHRLTNEKLFF.